This T cell receptor beta chain was recorded in a study of shared clonotypes between healthy human individuals. Whole-study context: Participating donors consisted of a couple of women and a few men aged 18 to 49.

Regarding the study as a whole: In this cohort, only blood was sampled, and tissue repertoires likely differ.

Running of the assay took place at deep level. TCRdb's copy holds only in-frame clones and misses some; the assay was immunoSEQ multiplex PCR. In the table there are almost 700,000 clones, under 95% of which are singletons. In the naive CD8 group, cells lacked CD45RO and were positively selected for CCR7, so terminally differentiated effector memory CD45RA+ cells were left out. Points on this clone: Its matching antigen is unknown.

CDR3 length: 14 residues. The sequencing sample was made of naive CD8+ T cells sorted from blood. This sequence was found in a man in his thirties or forties in good health. The J gene is TRBJ1-3, the V gene TRBV21-1; the D call TRBD1 from the table was never checked on the DNA. TRBV21-1 is marked as a pseudogene. The CDR3, as DNA: TGTGCCAGCGAACAGGGGGCTAGAGGAAACACCATATATTTT. Amino acid sequence: CASEQGARGNTIYF.